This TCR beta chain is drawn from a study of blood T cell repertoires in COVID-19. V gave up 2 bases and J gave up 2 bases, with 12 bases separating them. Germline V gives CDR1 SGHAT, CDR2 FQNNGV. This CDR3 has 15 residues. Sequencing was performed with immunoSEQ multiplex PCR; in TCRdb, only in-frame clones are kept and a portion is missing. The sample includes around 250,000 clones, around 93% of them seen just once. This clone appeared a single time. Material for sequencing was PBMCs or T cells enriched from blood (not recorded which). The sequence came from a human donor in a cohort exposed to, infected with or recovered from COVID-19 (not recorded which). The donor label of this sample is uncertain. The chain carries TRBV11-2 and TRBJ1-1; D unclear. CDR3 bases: TGTGCCAGCAGCTTACGGGCAGGAGGAAACACTGAAGCTTTCTTT. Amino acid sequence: CASSLRAGGNTEAFF.